This is a list of T cell receptor beta chains from one sample in a study of blood T cell repertoires in COVID-19. The table came from immunoSEQ multiplex PCR; TCRdb's copy has only in-frame clones and leaves some out. The sample carries under 450,000 clones, roughly four fifths recorded once. The specimen was PBMCs or T cells enriched from blood (not recorded which). Receptors were obtained from a woman aged 45-65 years who had recovered from COVID-19. CDR3s include the opening cysteine and the closing phenylalanine or tryptophan. D genes are given only for firm matches. Clone sizes are given selectively: once, few, many, or a class where the clone is expanded.

abundance,j_gene,v_gene,d_gene,CDR3nt,CDR3aa
NA,TRBJ1-2,TRBV27,NA,TGTGCCAGCAGTCCCCGCGCGGGGGATGGCTACACCTTC,CASSPRAGDGYTF
few,TRBJ1-2,TRBV4-2,NA,TGTGCCAGCAGCCAGGGGGAGGGAGATGGCTACACCTTC,CASSQGEGDGYTF
many,TRBJ1-5,TRBV4-2,NA,TGTGCCAGCAGCCAGGCTCAGGGAGGGGGTCAGCCCCAGCATTTT,CASSQAQGGGQPQHF
NA,TRBJ1-1,TRBV29-1,NA,TGCAGCGCCCAAAGGGAGCCTAACACTGAAGCTTTCTTT,CSAQREPNTEAFF
once,TRBJ1-1,TRBV9,TRBD1,TGTGCCAGCAGCTCCACACAGGGGCTCGGCACTGAAGCTTTCTTT,CASSSTQGLGTEAFF
NA,TRBJ2-3,TRBV5-1,TRBD2,TGCGCCAGCAGCTTGAACGGGAGGCCCCCAGATACGCAGTATTTT,CASSLNGRPPDTQYF
once,TRBJ2-1,TRBV18,NA,TGTGCCAGCTCACCAACCCCCAGGCAGTTCTTC,CASSPTPRQFF
NA,TRBJ2-4,TRBV19,NA,TGTGCCACCAGCCCGGGACTGCTTCGGGGGTTGGCCAAAAACATTCAGTACTTC,CATSPGLLRGLAKNIQYF
NA,TRBJ2-1,TRBV9,TRBD2,TGTGCCAGCAGCGGTCCGGGACTAGCGGGAGTTAATGAGCAGTTCTTC,CASSGPGLAGVNEQFF
NA,TRBJ2-5,TRBV3-1/TRBV3-2,NA,TGTGCCAGCAGCCAAGATTATCAAGAGACCCAGTACTTC,CASSQDYQETQYF
NA,TRBJ1-5,TRBV7-2,TRBD1,TGTGCCAGCAGCTTAGAGCGGACAGGGCCCCAGCATTTT,CASSLERTGPQHF